This T cell receptor (beta chain) was sequenced during a study of cytomegalovirus exposure and HLA in healthy donors. Study results and caveats: There were a few CMV-associated chains whose specificity for CMV antigens was confirmed in vitro.

This CDR3 is built from 11 residues. Between the trimmed V and J ends, which lost 1 base and 7 bases, there was a span of 7 bases. Germline lookup yields CDR1 SQVTM and CDR2 ANQGSEA. The data were produced by immunoSEQ multiplex PCR, yet TCRdb's version contains in-frame clones alone and is incomplete. The sample shows about 110,000 clones, roughly 90% of them seen only once. Details on this clone: Its specificity is not known.

The rearrangement uses TRBV29-1 and TRBJ1-1; D uncertain. The sequenced sample consisted of PBMCs. This TCR was sampled from a woman aged 30 to 39 in good health and CMV-seropositive. DNA of the CDR3: TGCAGCGTTGAAGGGACTATTGAAGCTTTCTTT. Residues: CSVEGTIEAFF. Complete variable domain (other parts from reference TRBV29-1 and TRBJ1-1): SAVISQKPSRDICQRGTSLTIQCQVDSQVTMMFWYRQQPGQSLTLIATANQGSEATYESGFVIDKFPISRPNLTFSTLTVSNMSPEDSSIYLCSVEGTIEAFFGQGTRLTVV.